Here is one T cell receptor (beta chain) with its context. CDR3 length: 12 amino acids. Trimming removed 3 bases from V and 4 bases from J, with 9 bases in between. Germline V gives CDR1 DFQATT, CDR2 SNEGSKA (reference sequence). In terms of age and location, participants ranged from about 18 to 95 years and lived in approximately 24 US areas. TCRdb's copy holds only in-frame clones and misses some; the assay was immunoSEQ multiplex PCR. The data hold about 180,000 clones, with 88% observed a single time. This entry belongs to a study of blood T cell repertoires in COVID-19. On the study more broadly: Samples came from the United States, Italy and Spain, spanning acute and convalescent COVID-19.

The gene calls are TRBV20-1 and TRBJ1-1, with D possibly being TRBD1 (5 bases). This sequence was found in a woman younger than 35 who had recovered from COVID-19. Material: PBMCs or T cells enriched from blood (not recorded which). CDR3 coding DNA: TGCAGTGCTAGTAAAGGGGTCACTGAAGCTTTCTTT. Translated: CSASKGVTEAFF.